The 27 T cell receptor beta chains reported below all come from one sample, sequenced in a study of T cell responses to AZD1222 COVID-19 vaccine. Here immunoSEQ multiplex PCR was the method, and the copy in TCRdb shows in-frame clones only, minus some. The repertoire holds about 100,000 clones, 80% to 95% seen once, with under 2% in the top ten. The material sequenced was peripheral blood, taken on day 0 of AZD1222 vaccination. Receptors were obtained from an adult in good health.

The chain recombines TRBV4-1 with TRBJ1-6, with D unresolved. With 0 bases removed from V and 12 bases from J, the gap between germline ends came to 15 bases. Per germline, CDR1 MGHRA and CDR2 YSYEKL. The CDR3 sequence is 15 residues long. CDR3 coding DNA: TGCGCCAGCAGCCAAGACCTGGGAGGATTGAGACCCCTCCACTTT. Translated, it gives CASSQDLGGLRPLHF.

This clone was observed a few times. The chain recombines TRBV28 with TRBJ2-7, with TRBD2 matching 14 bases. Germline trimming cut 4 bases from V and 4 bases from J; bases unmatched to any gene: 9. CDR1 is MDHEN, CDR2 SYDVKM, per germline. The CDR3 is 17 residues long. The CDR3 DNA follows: TGTGCCAGCAGTTCCCTTCGGGGACTAGCGGGAGCATACGAGCAGTACTTC. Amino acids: CASSSLRGLAGAYEQYF.

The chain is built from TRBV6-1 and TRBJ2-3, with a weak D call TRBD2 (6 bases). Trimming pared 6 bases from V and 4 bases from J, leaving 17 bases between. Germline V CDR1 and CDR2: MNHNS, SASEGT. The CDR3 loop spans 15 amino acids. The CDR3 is CASRPGLEGSDTQYF. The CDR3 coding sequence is TGTGCCAGCAGGCCGGGACTTGAGGGCTCAGATACGCAGTATTTT.

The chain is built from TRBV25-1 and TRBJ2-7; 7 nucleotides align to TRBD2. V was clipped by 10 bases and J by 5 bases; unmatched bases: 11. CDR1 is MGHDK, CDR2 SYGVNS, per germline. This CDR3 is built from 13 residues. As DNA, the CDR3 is TGTGCCACTGGCCGGGGGGTTGTTCACGAGCAGTACTTC. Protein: CATGRGVVHEQYF.

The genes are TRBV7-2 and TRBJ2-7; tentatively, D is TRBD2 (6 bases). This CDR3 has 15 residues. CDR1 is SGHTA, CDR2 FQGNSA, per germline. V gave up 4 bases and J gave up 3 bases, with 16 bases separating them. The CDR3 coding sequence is TGTGCCAGCAGCTCCGGGAGCGGGCCCTTCTACGAGCAGTACTTC. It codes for CASSSGSGPFYEQYF.

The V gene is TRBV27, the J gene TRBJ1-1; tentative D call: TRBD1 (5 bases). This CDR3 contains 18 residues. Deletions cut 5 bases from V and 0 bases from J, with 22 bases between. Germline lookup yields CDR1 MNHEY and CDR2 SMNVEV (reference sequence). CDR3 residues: CASSPQLGRVRVNTEAFF. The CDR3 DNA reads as TGTGCCAGCAGTCCCCAACTGGGGCGGGTTCGGGTGAACACTGAAGCTTTCTTT.

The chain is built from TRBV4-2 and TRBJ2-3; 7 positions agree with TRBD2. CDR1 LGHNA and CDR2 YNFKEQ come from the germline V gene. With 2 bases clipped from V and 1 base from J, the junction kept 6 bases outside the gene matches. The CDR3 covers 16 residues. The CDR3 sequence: CASSQQLAPGTDTQYF. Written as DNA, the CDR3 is TGTGCCAGCAGCCAACAACTAGCGCCAGGCACAGATACGCAGTATTTT.

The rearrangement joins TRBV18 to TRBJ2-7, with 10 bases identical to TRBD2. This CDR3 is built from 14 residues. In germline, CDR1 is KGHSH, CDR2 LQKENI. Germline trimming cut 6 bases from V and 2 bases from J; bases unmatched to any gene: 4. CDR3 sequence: CASSLTSGAYEQYF. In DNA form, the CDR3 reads TGTGCCAGCTCTCTCACTAGCGGGGCCTACGAGCAGTACTTC.

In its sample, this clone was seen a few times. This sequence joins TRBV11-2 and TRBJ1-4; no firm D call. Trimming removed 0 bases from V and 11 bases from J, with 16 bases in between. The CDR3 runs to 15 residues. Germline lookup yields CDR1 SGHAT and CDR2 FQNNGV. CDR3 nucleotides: TGTGCCAGCAGCTTAGATCGGGAGGGAGTTAGGAAACTGTTTTTT. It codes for CASSLDREGVRKLFF.

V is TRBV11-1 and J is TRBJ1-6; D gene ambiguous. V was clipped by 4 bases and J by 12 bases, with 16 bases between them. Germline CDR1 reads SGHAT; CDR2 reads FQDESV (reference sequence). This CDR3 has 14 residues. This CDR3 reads CASSYRAPFGPLHF. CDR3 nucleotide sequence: TGTGCCAGCAGCTACCGGGCCCCCTTTGGACCCCTCCACTTT.

The CDR3 region has the DNA TGTGCCAGCAGCCAAGATCGGGTTGACAATGAGCAGTTCTTC. Its translation: CASSQDRVDNEQFF. V and J are TRBV4-2 and TRBJ2-1; D unclear. Germline V gene sequence: CDR1 LGHNA, CDR2 YNFKEQ. There are 14 residues in the CDR3. V lost 0 bases and J lost 5, with 8 bases in between.

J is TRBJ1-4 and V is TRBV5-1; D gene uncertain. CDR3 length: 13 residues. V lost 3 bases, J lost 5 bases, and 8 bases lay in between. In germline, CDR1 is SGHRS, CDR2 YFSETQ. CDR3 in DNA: TGCGCCAGCAGCTCCCGTACAAATGAAAAACTGTTTTTT. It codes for CASSSRTNEKLFF.

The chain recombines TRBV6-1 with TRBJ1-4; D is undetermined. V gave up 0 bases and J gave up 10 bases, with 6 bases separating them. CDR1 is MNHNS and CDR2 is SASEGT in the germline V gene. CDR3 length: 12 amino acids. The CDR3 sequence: CASSEAGVKLFF. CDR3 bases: TGTGCCAGCAGTGAAGCCGGGGTAAAACTGTTTTTT.

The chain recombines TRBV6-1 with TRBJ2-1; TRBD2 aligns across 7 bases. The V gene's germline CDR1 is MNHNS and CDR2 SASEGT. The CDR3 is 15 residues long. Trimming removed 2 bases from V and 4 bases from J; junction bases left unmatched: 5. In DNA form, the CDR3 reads TGTGCCAGCAGTGAAACGCTAGCGGCTTACAATGAGCAGTTCTTC. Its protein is CASSETLAAYNEQFF.

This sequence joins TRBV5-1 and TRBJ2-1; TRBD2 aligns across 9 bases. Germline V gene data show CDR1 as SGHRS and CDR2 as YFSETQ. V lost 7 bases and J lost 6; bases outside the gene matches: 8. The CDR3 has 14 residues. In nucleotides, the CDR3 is TGCGCCAGCGCAGGACTAGCGAGTCCCAATGAGCAGTTCTTC. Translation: CASAGLASPNEQFF.

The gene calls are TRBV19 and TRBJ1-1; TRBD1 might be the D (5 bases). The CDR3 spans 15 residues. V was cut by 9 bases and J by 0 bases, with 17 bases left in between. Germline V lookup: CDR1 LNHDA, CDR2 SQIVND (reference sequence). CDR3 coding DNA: TGTGCCAGCTCCGGCGGGGGGGGATTGAACACTGAAGCTTTCTTT. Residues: CASSGGGGLNTEAFF.

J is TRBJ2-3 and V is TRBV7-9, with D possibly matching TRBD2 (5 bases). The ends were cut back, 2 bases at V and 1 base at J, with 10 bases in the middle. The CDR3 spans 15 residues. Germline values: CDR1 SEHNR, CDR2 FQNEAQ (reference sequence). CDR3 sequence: CASSLRGTGTDTQYF. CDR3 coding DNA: TGTGCCAGCAGCTTACGGGGAACGGGCACAGATACGCAGTATTTT.

The CDR3 coding sequence is TGTGCCAGCAGCCTCGGCTCCGGAAACACCATATATTTT. Protein: CASSLGSGNTIYF. The chain couples TRBV3-1 (or the pseudogene TRBV3-2) to TRBJ1-3; D gene ambiguous. The germline V gene encodes CDR1 LGHDT and CDR2 YNNKEL (reference sequence). V dropped 4 bases and J dropped 4 bases, with 8 bases sitting between them. This CDR3 is built from 13 residues.

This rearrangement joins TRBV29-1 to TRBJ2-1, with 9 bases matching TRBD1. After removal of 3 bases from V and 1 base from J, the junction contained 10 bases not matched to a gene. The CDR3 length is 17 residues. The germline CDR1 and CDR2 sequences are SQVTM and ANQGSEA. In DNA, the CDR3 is TGCAGCGTTGAGAACAGGGGGCGCAGGGTGTCCTACAATGAGCAGTTCTTC. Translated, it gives CSVENRGRRVSYNEQFF.

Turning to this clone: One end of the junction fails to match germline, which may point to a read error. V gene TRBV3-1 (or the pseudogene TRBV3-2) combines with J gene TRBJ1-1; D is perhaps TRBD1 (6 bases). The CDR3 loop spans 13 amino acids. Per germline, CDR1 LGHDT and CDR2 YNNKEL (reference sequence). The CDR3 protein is CASSQEGGLWANF. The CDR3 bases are TGTGCCAGCAGCCAAGAAGGGGGACTGTGGGCGAACTTT.

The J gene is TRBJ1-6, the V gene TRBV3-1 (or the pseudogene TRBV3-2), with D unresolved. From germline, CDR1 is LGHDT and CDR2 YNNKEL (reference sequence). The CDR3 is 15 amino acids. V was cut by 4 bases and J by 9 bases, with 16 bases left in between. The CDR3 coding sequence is TGTGCCAGCAGCCCCTACGGACGATTGGGTTCACCCCTCCACTTT. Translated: CASSPYGRLGSPLHF.

This CDR3 is CASSLVGIGKNQPQHF. The CDR3 DNA follows: TGTGCCAGCAGTTTAGTAGGGATAGGGAAAAATCAGCCCCAGCATTTT. This chain connects TRBV27 to TRBJ1-5; D is undetermined. V was clipped by 2 bases and J by 4 bases, with 15 bases between them. Looked up from germline, CDR1 is MNHEY and CDR2 is SMNVEV (reference sequence). The CDR3 totals 16 residues.

CDR3 sequence reads: CASSKDINYGYTF. For the CDR3, the DNA is TGTGCCAGCAGCAAAGACATTAACTATGGCTACACCTTC. This rearrangement joins TRBV2 to TRBJ1-2; D call uncertain. In germline, CDR1 is SNHLY, CDR2 FYNNEI. V lost 6 bases, J lost 1 base, and 9 bases lay in between. The CDR3 extends over 13 amino acids.

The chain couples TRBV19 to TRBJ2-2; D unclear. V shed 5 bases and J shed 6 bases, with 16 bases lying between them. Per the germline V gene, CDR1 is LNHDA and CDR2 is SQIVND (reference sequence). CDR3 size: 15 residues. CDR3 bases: TGTGCCAGTAGTCCCACCGTAGTTAGGGCCGGGGAGCTGTTTTTT. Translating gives CASSPTVVRAGELFF.

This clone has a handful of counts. CDR3 in DNA: TGTGCCAGCAGCTTAGATACAGGGAGTGAAAAACTGTTTTTT. Translation: CASSLDTGSEKLFF. This chain links TRBV11-2 with TRBJ1-4, with D tentatively TRBD1 (6 bases). CDR3 length: 14 residues. In germline, CDR1 is SGHAT, CDR2 FQNNGV. Trimming pared 0 bases from V and 7 bases from J, leaving 9 bases between.

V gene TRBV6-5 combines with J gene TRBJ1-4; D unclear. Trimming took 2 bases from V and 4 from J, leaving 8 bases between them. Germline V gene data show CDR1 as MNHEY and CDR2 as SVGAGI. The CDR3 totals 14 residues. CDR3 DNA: TGTGCCAGCAGTTACCTCGGGAATAATGAAAAACTGTTTTTT. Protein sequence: CASSYLGNNEKLFF.

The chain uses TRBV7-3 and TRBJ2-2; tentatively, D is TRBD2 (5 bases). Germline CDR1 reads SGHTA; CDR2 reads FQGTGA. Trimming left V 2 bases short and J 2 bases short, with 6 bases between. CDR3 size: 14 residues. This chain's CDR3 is CASSLGLNTGELFF. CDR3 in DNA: TGTGCCAGCAGCTTAGGACTCAACACCGGGGAGCTGTTTTTT.